The clone carrying this T cell receptor (beta chain) was detected only a few times. As yet, its antigen is unknown. Libraries were prepared by immunoSEQ multiplex PCR; TCRdb keeps only in-frame clonotypes and omits some of them. The table shows around 67,000 clones, with about nine tenths occurring only once. These data belong to a study of T cells in localized non-small cell lung cancer. From germline, CDR1 is MNHNY and CDR2 SVGAGI (reference sequence). Trimming cost V 5 bases and J 1 base, with 9 bases left between them. This CDR3 spans 14 amino acids. Findings and limits, study-wide: The highest T cell clonality was in uninvolved adjacent lung, above tumor. Heterogeneity remains possible, as sequencing covered one tumor region only.

The TCR sequence derives from a woman aged 35 to 69 with stage I lung adenocarcinoma. J is TRBJ1-5 and V is TRBV6-6; D is possibly TRBD1 (5 bases). Sequencing used peripheral blood, obtained before any cancer treatment. The CDR3 bases are TGTGCCAGCAGTCCGACAGAAAGCAATCAGCCCCAGCATTTT. Translating gives CASSPTESNQPQHF.